This TCR beta chain was found in a study of control samples from healthy donors and cancer patients. CDR3 length: 16 amino acids. V lost 7 bases, J lost 2 bases, and 6 bases stayed unmatched. Germline V gene data show CDR1 as SEHNR and CDR2 as FQNEAQ (reference sequence). Assay used: immunoSEQ multiplex PCR; TCRdb lists only in-frame clones, some missing. There are about 69,000 clones in the sample; nearly 90% occur only once, and around 19% lies in the top ten. This TCR was recovered from a man between 60 and 75 years old with lung cancer. The V and J genes are TRBV7-9 and TRBJ2-1, with 12 bases that match TRBD1. The sample consisted of PBMCs. CDR3 residues: CASITGTGGPYNEQFF. Written as DNA, the CDR3 is TGTGCCAGCATCACCGGGACAGGGGGCCCCTACAATGAGCAGTTCTTC.